The sequence of this T cell receptor (beta chain) was determined in a study of blood T cells in healthy people across ages (dated by TCRdb to between 2015 and 2016). Concerning the study at large: In model experiments, roughly one uniquely barcoded TCR beta cDNA molecule per two T cells was captured by template switching. Age-related changes in TCR beta repertoire diversity were measured in the study by deep sequencing normalized with unique cDNA molecular identifiers. The donors were split into four age groups: young (average 16 years), middle-aged (39), aged (approximately 59) and long-lived (approximately 89). To avoid experimental bias, donors of different ages were randomly spread across the sequencing lanes. Using the same blood draw, the study looked at two additional independent replicas of 1 million unique cDNA reads for two donors, one aged 18 to 30 and the other aged 80 or older.

This clonotype was recorded many times. Its binding antigen is unknown. There are no base qualities to consult, and no much larger clone falls within one base. Here is what the overall study found, with its caveats: The long-lived group showed more naive CD4+ T cells, fewer expanded clones and increased TCR diversity than the aged group, suggesting age selection. Estimates of total diversity from one million sequenced T cells were regarded as lower bounds and underestimates. Conclusive comparison of naive and antigen-experienced compartments was prevented by the profiling of bulk unsorted PBMCs. Observed TCR beta diversity correlated strongly with the percentage of naive T cells measured by flow cytometry. As age increased, observed TCR beta diversity per million T cells dropped in a roughly linear way, and a significant reduction was already evident by age 40. The CMV infection status of donors was not known, potentially confounding age-related changes in expanded clonotypes.

As encoded in the germline V gene (reference sequence), CDR1 is SGHNT while CDR2 is YYREEE. V was cut back by 2 bases and J by 3 bases, leaving a gap of 6 bases between them. From the cysteine up to the phenylalanine, the CDR3 has a length of 12 residues. Only the CDR3 part of the read is kept: 36 bases, read in frame from the first base. The library was produced with 5' RACE. Sequencing instrument: Illumina HiSeq 2500. A second PCR of roughly 6 to 11 cycles was run with a J-beta primer mix and a sample-barcoded 5' primer. A unique molecular identifier was introduced onto each TCR beta cDNA molecule by a template-switch 5' adaptor carrying 12 random nucleotides. At least 2.5 million CDR3-containing paired-end reads were obtained from each sample. All of the RNA was converted into first-strand cDNA using the Mint cDNA synthesis kit, with a TRBC-specific oligonucleotide serving as the primer. All cDNA was treated with uracil-DNA glycosylase and then went through a first 18-cycle PCR with the universal primers M1SS and BC2_uni_R. The authors processed their data as follows. Each sample was normalized by randomly selecting 1 million high-quality reads, each carrying a distinct molecular identifier. Reads sharing molecular identifiers were discarded rather than binned into consensus sequences. MiTCR, with a Q25 quality threshold and the strictest error-elimination algorithm, was used for CDR3 identification, clonotype clustering and error correction. Lower-bound total TCR beta diversity was estimated with a nonparametric unseen species model using Euler transformation. TCRdb took the public reads, trimmed them with fastp at Q25, ran MiXCR for clone calling and kept in-frame beta chains. Duplicate CDR3 protein sequences are folded into a single record with the most common DNA and genes. For this entry, the V and J calls and clone size follow TCRdb and not the study's own pipeline. The sample table holds roughly 900,000 distinct CDR3 sequences, of which around 48% were seen once. Of the sample, around an eighth is held by the ten largest clones.

Systemically healthy Caucasian individuals from Russia, around 39 in total and aged about 6 to 100 years, were included as donors. Each donor gave approximately 9.3 milliliters of peripheral blood, collected into EDTA-treated Vacutainer tubes. Ficoll-Paque density-gradient centrifugation was used to isolate PBMCs, with at least 6 million per sample. Trizol reagent was used to extract total RNA from the PBMCs, yielding at least 5.5 micrograms per sample. For every donor, flow cytometry on a PBMC aliquot measured the percentage of naive CD45RAhigh/CD27high T cells. The TCR was taken from a man aged 30-40 years in good health. This chain joins TRBV5-4 to TRBJ2-7, with the D gene not clear enough to name. The material sequenced was blood. The CDR3 corresponds to CASSLDHYEQYF. Here is the DNA: TGTGCCAGCAGCTTAGATCACTACGAGCAGTACTTC.